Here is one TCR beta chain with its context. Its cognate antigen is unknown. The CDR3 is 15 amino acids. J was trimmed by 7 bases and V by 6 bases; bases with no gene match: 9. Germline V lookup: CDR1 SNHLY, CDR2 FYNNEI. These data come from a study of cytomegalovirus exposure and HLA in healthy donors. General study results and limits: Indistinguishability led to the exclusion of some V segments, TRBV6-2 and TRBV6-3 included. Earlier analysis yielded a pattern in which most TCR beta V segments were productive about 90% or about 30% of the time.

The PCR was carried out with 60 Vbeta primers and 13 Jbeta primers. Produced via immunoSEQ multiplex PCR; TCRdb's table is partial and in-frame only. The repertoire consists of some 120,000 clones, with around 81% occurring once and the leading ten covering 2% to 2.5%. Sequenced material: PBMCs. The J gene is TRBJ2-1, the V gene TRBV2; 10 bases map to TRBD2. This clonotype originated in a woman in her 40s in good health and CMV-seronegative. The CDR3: CASRRSSGSQNEQFF. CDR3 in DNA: TGTGCCAGCAGAAGGTCTAGCGGGAGTCAAAATGAGCAGTTCTTC. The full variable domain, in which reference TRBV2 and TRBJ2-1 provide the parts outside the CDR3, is EPEVTQTPSHQVTQMGQEVILRCVPISNHLYFYWYRQILGQKVEFLVSFYNNEISEKSEIFDDQFSVERPDGSNFTLKIRSTKLEDSAMYFCASRRSSGSQNEQFFGPGTRLTVL.